This T cell receptor beta chain was retrieved from a study of T cell responses to AZD1222 COVID-19 vaccine. Study conclusions and caveats: Nearly half of spike-specific TCRs reportedly target unmutated variant regions.

Trimming cost V 6 bases and J 12 bases, with 17 bases left between them. Germline lookup yields CDR1 MNHEY and CDR2 SVGAGI. The CDR3 is made up of 13 amino acids. For this clone: Its specificity is unknown.

Clones were read by immunoSEQ multiplex PCR, and TCRdb kept only the in-frame ones, dropping some. The sample shows some 130,000 clones, more than 75% of them seen only once. The TCR was taken from an adult who received the AZD1222 COVID-19 vaccine. The material sequenced was peripheral blood, taken 28 days after the second AZD1222 dose. The rearrangement links TRBV6-5 to TRBJ1-4; possible D gene TRBD1, 6 bases. The CDR3 loop is CASRAGHLDELFF. The CDR3 DNA sequence: TGTGCCAGCAGGGCGGGACACCTTGATGAACTGTTTTTT.